Reported below is one TCR beta chain. This clonotype has a count of ten or more. The antigen it binds to is not known. Per-nucleotide qualities are absent, and no much larger clonotype sits a single base away. The sample is drawn from a study of identical twins (TCRdb year 2016). Describing the broader study: To test whether fetal clonotypes persist, this study deep-sequenced TCR alpha and beta repertoires from monozygotic twins, from unrelated adults of various ages, and from cord blood. To rule out contamination, the twin experiments were replicated at different times with different library preparation protocols.

Every donor in the study was a healthy Caucasian. The twin cohort consisted of three pairs of female monozygotic twins, all aged about 18 to 30 years. Peripheral blood mononuclear cells were used as the source from which RNA for TCR libraries was isolated. Study-wide findings and limitations: Compared with coincidental sharing between unrelated individuals, out-of-frame TCR alpha sequences shared between twins had an excess of sequences with low generation probability. Abundant cord blood beta clonotypes had fewer insertions, young adult naive repertoires showed a similar but weaker trend, and memory repertoires showed no such trend. Invariant T cells such as MAIT and iNKT could partly confound zero-insertion analyses, though diverse VJ usage argued against this for most clonotypes. In beta out-of-frame sequences, excess twin sharing was weaker, because having fewer shared sequences lowered the signal-to-noise ratio. Recombination models systematically underestimated out-of-frame TCR alpha sharing in monozygotic twins but agreed with sharing between unrelated individuals. Conclusions relied on cross-sectional statistical analysis, since the same donors could not be followed over many years.

To prepare the library, 5' RACE was applied. Sequenced using an Illumina HiSeq 2000. A universal primer binding site was added through template switching, and the final cDNA carried a unique molecular identifier so that TCR cDNA molecules could be counted accurately. Specific primers in the conserved constant-segment region were used to synthesize first-strand cDNA for TCR alpha and beta chains. Each cDNA library was double barcoded, with a SMART-Mk sample barcode plus Illumina barcodes, to control for contamination. Two successive PCR steps introduced TruSeq adapter sequences along with Illumina sample barcodes. The TCR alpha and beta cDNA libraries were sequenced on the Illumina HiSeq platform using custom primers. As for the original processing: Unique molecular identifiers were extracted from raw reads with MiGEC, and CDR3 positions were determined with MiXCR. Recombination models were inferred per individual with the repgenHMM and IGoR tools using an EM algorithm. The tcR package in R was used for shared clonotype analysis, with sharing normalized by the product of cloneset sizes. Out-of-frame nonproductive sequences were analyzed to study raw recombination free of thymic and clonal selection effects. Starting from the raw public reads, TCRdb applied fastp trimming at Q25, assembled clones with MiXCR and retained in-frame beta chains. Every distinct CDR3 protein forms one entry, paired with its most common genes and DNA. TCRdb's processing, not the study's, gives the V and J calls here. The sample profile shows around 570,000 distinct CDR3 sequences; over 8.5% of them were found once. Under 3% of the sample comes from the top ten.

CDR1 SGHRS and CDR2 YFSETQ were looked up in the germline V gene. The CDR3 has 12 amino acids, counting the end cysteine and phenylalanine. Just CDR3 DNA is preserved here, 36 bases in frame from base 1. V lost 1 base and J lost 4 bases; the stretch between them is 5 bases long. These data were likewise used in another study, on yellow fever vaccine responses in identical twins. Looking at the second paper: According to the authors, in identical twins the way T cells responded to vaccination appeared partly convergent and partly personalized. The study precisely tracked vaccine-responding T cell clones in identical twins.

The sequence came from a woman under 30 in good health. The rearrangement joined TRBV5-1 to TRBJ2-5, with the D gene uncertain. The source material was PBMCs. The nucleotide sequence is given as TGCGCCAGCAGCTTGTACGGAGAGACCCAGTACTTC. This codes for CASSLYGETQYF.